The 24 T cell receptor beta chains reported below all come from one sample, sequenced in a study of control samples from healthy donors and cancer patients. Libraries were prepared by immunoSEQ multiplex PCR; TCRdb keeps only in-frame clonotypes and omits some of them. Here the sample spans under 450,000 clones, around 90% being singletons. Sample: PBMCs. The receptors were gathered from a man aged 35-49 years with head and neck cancer.

V is TRBV10-2 and J is TRBJ1-1; D might be TRBD1 (5 bases). The CDR3 is made up of 12 amino acids. Between the trimmed V and J ends, which lost 6 bases and 6 bases, there was a span of 11 bases. The germline V gene encodes CDR1 WSHSY and CDR2 SAAADI. The CDR3 DNA is TGCGCCAGCAGCCAGGGTCGGTCTGAAGCTTTCTTT. Translating it yields CASSQGRSEAFF.

This clone was observed once. The chain joins TRBV28 to TRBJ2-1, with D perhaps given as TRBD1 or TRBD2 (6 bases each). The germline V gene encodes CDR1 MDHEN and CDR2 SYDVKM. Trimming took off 6 bases at V and 3 bases at J, with 15 bases between the two ends. The CDR3 spans 15 residues. DNA for the CDR3: TGTGCCAGCAGGGGCCTAGGGGGGAGCTACAATGAGCAGTTCTTC. This codes for CASRGLGGSYNEQFF.

The chain carries TRBV25-1 and TRBJ1-2; tentative D call: TRBD1 (5 bases). CDR1 MGHDK and CDR2 SYGVNS come from the germline V gene. This CDR3 is 12 amino acids long. V was pared by 8 bases and J by 3 bases, with 10 bases between. CDR3: CASLGEYYGYTF. The CDR3 coding sequence is TGTGCCAGCTTAGGGGAGTACTATGGCTACACCTTC.

V gene TRBV6-1 combines with J gene TRBJ2-7, with D uncertain. V gave up 3 bases and J gave up 3 bases, with 15 bases separating them. Germline V gene data show CDR1 as MNHNS and CDR2 as SASEGT. The length of the CDR3 is 15 residues. The CDR3 DNA follows: TGTGCCAGCAGTGATAGGTTGGCAGAGATCTACGAGCAGTACTTC. It codes for CASSDRLAEIYEQYF.

This sequence joins TRBV2 and TRBJ1-2; D uncertain. Deletions cut 4 bases from V and 3 bases from J, with 9 bases between. CDR1 is SNHLY, CDR2 FYNNEI, per germline. The CDR3 runs to 13 residues. The CDR3 sequence is CASSVRGDYGYTF. The CDR3 coding sequence is TGTGCCAGCAGTGTTCGGGGAGACTATGGCTACACCTTC. Full variable domain (remainder filled in from reference TRBV2 and TRBJ1-2): EPEVTQTPSHQVTQMGQEVILRCVPISNHLYFYWYRQILGQKVEFLVSFYNNEISEKSEIFDDQFSVERPDGSNFTLKIRSTKLEDSAMYFCASSVRGDYGYTFGSGTRLTVV.

The chain couples TRBV7-2 to TRBJ2-3; D possibly corresponds to TRBD1 (6 bases). The CDR3 has 16 amino acids. V was cut by 5 bases and J by 1 base, with 16 bases left in between. From germline, CDR1 is SGHTA and CDR2 FQGNSA. The DNA for the CDR3 is TGTGCCAGCAGCCCCCCGGGCAGGGGACGCACAGATACGCAGTATTTT. This sequence encodes CASSPPGRGRTDTQYF.

This clone came up once. V usage is TRBV2 and J usage is TRBJ2-3; perhaps D is TRBD1 or TRBD2 (5 bases each). Germline V gives CDR1 SNHLY, CDR2 FYNNEI. The CDR3 contains 17 residues. The V end was cut by 6 bases, the J end by 2 bases, with 21 bases between. The CDR3 DNA follows: TGTGCCAGCAGGGGGTCTTTCGGGACCGATCACACAGATACGCAGTATTTT. Translated: CASRGSFGTDHTDTQYF.

The CDR3 coding sequence is TGCGCCAGCAGCTACATCCCCGCGGGACAGGGGACAGATACGCAGTATTTT. Its protein product is CASSYIPAGQGTDTQYF. The V gene is TRBV5-1, the J gene TRBJ2-3, with 10 bases aligning to TRBD1. The CDR3 length is 17 residues. V trimming: 3 bases; J trimming: 3 bases; junction bases outside the gene matches: 10. Germline CDR1 is SGHRS and CDR2 is YFSETQ.

The chain carries TRBV9 and TRBJ2-1; D might be TRBD1 (6 bases). This CDR3 is 15 amino acids long. V gave up 0 bases and J gave up 6 bases, with 13 bases separating them. CDR1 and CDR2 from the germline V gene are SGDLS and YYNGEE. The CDR3 DNA reads as TGTGCCAGCAGCGTAGTGGGGGCGATAACCAATGAGCAGTTCTTC. Amino acid sequence: CASSVVGAITNEQFF.

This chain uses TRBV11-2 with TRBJ2-3; perhaps D is TRBD1 or TRBD2 (5 bases each). The CDR3 sequence is 17 residues long. Germline CDR1 is SGHAT and CDR2 is FQNNGV. With 4 bases removed from V and 4 bases from J, the gap between germline ends came to 21 bases. The CDR3 region has the DNA TGTGCCAGCAGCTACTCTGCCTCCGGGACCGGGGCAGATACGCAGTATTTT. This gives the protein CASSYSASGTGADTQYF.

V gene TRBV6-5 combines with J gene TRBJ1-6; 11 bases are shared with TRBD1. The length of the CDR3 is 16 residues. CDR1 is MNHEY and CDR2 is SVGAGI in the germline V gene. J lost 10 bases, V lost 2 bases, and 7 bases had no gene match. DNA of the CDR3: TGTGCCAGCAGTTACGTGCGGGACAGGGGGAAATCACCCCTCCACTTT. It yields the protein CASSYVRDRGKSPLHF.

This chain uses TRBV19 with TRBJ1-1; tentative D call: TRBD1 (5 bases). This CDR3 contains 14 residues. Per germline, CDR1 LNHDA and CDR2 SQIVND (reference sequence). The V gene lost 8 bases and the J gene lost 2 bases, with 15 bases spanning the gap. CDR3 amino acids: CASLEPWGNTEAFF. DNA for the CDR3: TGTGCCAGTCTAGAGCCGTGGGGCAACACTGAAGCTTTCTTT.

The chain has TRBV5-1 and TRBJ1-1, with D possibly TRBD1 on 5 matching bases. The CDR3 contains 14 residues. The germline V gene has CDR1 SGHRS and CDR2 YFSETQ. The germline V and J ends were trimmed by 0 bases and 6 bases, with 12 bases remaining between them. This CDR3 reads CASSLDRREAEAFF. The CDR3 DNA follows: TGCGCCAGCAGCTTGGATCGCAGGGAGGCTGAAGCTTTCTTT. The entire variable domain, with the rest obtained from reference TRBV5-1 and TRBJ1-1, is as follows: KAGVTQTPRYLIKTRGQQVTLSCSPISGHRSVSWYQQTPGQGLQFLFEYFSETQRNKGNFPGRFSGRQFSNSRSEMNVSTLELGDSALYLCASSLDRREAEAFFGQGTRLTVV.

V usage is TRBV5-1 and J usage is TRBJ2-7; 9 nucleotides agree with TRBD2. This CDR3 comprises 15 residues. From germline, CDR1 is SGHRS and CDR2 YFSETQ. With 7 bases clipped from V and 7 bases from J, the junction kept 15 bases outside the gene matches. Written as DNA, the CDR3 is TGCGCCAGCCCCTTGGGGGCTAGCGGGACCGGGGAGCAGTACTTC. Translating gives CASPLGASGTGEQYF.

This clone was seen a single time. V and J are TRBV10-3 and TRBJ2-2; D is possibly TRBD1 (6 bases). CDR1 is ENHRY and CDR2 is SYGVKD in the germline V gene. V was pared by 3 bases and J by 0 bases, with 11 bases between. This CDR3 is built from 16 residues. CDR3 sequence reads: CAISDPTGANTGELFF. As DNA, the CDR3 is TGTGCCATCAGTGATCCGACAGGAGCGAACACCGGGGAGCTGTTTTTT.

Only one count was recorded for this clone. The chain links TRBV29-1 to TRBJ1-4; tentatively, D is TRBD1 (6 bases). The germline CDR1 and CDR2 sequences are SQVTM and ANQGSEA. V was pared by 6 bases and J by 7 bases, with 18 bases between. This CDR3 spans 14 amino acids. The CDR3 sequence: CSVETGSSGEKLFF. As DNA, the CDR3 is TGCAGCGTAGAAACAGGGTCCAGTGGTGAAAAACTGTTTTTT.

The rearrangement links TRBV10-1 to TRBJ2-7; no firm D call. V dropped 0 bases and J dropped 2 bases, with 11 bases sitting between them. CDR1 and CDR2 (germline): WNHNN, SYGVQD (reference sequence). The CDR3 consists of 15 residues. The CDR3 protein is CASSESADTTYEQYF. The CDR3 DNA follows: TGCGCCAGCAGTGAGTCTGCCGACACTACCTACGAGCAGTACTTC.

This clone has just one count. The chain employs TRBV6-5 and TRBJ2-2; D is unresolved. Trimming took off 4 bases at V and 4 bases at J, with 13 bases between the two ends. In germline, CDR1 is MNHEY, CDR2 SVGAGI. The CDR3 covers 15 residues. The CDR3 loop reads CASSSGFPSTGELFF. CDR3 nucleotide sequence: TGTGCCAGCAGTTCTGGCTTCCCGAGCACCGGGGAGCTGTTTTTT.

The chain links TRBV2 to TRBJ1-5; perhaps TRBD1 as D (6 bases). Trimming pared 7 bases from V and 0 bases from J, leaving 13 bases between. The CDR3 covers 15 residues. Germline assignment: CDR1 SNHLY and CDR2 FYNNEI. The CDR3 loop is CASNRYRDSNQPQHF. As DNA, the CDR3 is TGTGCCAGCAATCGTTACAGGGATAGCAATCAGCCCCAGCATTTT.

The chain has TRBV27 and TRBJ2-3; 7 bases align to TRBD2. From germline, CDR1 is MNHEY and CDR2 SMNVEV (reference sequence). V was pared by 4 bases and J by 4 bases, with 14 bases of the junction left unmatched. This CDR3 has 17 residues. The CDR3 DNA follows: TGTGCCAGCAGTTCCCGTCCGACTAGCCGGTTCTCAGATACGCAGTATTTT. The encoded protein is CASSSRPTSRFSDTQYF.

The rearrangement links TRBV3-1 (or the pseudogene TRBV3-2) to TRBJ2-1; maybe TRBD2 (6 bases). The CDR3 has 15 residues. Germline assignment: CDR1 LGHDT and CDR2 YNNKEL (reference sequence). V was clipped by 0 bases and J by 7 bases, with 13 bases between them. In DNA, the CDR3 is TGTGCCAGCAGCCAAGAAAAGGCTAGCGCGAATGAGCAGTTCTTC. It encodes CASSQEKASANEQFF.

The CDR3 region has the DNA TGTGCCAGCAGCTCGGGACTAGCGGGTAGCTACGAGCAGTACTTC. Its translation: CASSSGLAGSYEQYF. V gene TRBV7-2 combines with J gene TRBJ2-7; 12 bases are shared with TRBD2. Trimming at V came to 4 bases and at J to 3 bases, leaving 4 bases not matched to a gene. Germline-derived CDR1 and CDR2 are SGHTA and FQGNSA. CDR3 length: 15 amino acids.

V and J are TRBV28 and TRBJ1-2; D unclear. Germline V gene lookup returns CDR1 MDHEN and CDR2 SYDVKM. V was cut by 1 base and J by 0 bases, with 9 bases left in between. The CDR3 loop spans 15 amino acids. The CDR3 DNA reads as TGTGCCAGCAGTTTATTAGCCGGAACTAACTATGGCTACACCTTC. It is translated as CASSLLAGTNYGYTF.

The genes are TRBV28 and TRBJ1-2; D is possibly TRBD1 (6 bases). The CDR3 extends over 14 amino acids. The V end lost 7 bases, the J end lost 3 bases, and 15 bases lay between the germline ends. Looked up from germline, CDR1 is MDHEN and CDR2 is SYDVKM. Here the CDR3 DNA reads TGTGCCAGCACCGAACCGGGACAAGACTATGGCTACACCTTC. This sequence encodes CASTEPGQDYGYTF.